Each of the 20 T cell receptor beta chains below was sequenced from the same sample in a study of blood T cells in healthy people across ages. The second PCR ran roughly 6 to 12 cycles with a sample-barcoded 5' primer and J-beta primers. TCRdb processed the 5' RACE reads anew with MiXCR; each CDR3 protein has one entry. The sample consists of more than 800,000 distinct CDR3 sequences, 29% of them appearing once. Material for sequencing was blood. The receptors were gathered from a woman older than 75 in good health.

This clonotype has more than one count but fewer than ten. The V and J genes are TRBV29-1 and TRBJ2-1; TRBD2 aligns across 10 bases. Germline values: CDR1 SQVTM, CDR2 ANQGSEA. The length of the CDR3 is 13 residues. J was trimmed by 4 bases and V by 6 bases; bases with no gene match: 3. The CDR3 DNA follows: TGCAGCGTCCCGACTAGCGGGTACAATGAGCAGTTCTTC. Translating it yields CSVPTSGYNEQFF.

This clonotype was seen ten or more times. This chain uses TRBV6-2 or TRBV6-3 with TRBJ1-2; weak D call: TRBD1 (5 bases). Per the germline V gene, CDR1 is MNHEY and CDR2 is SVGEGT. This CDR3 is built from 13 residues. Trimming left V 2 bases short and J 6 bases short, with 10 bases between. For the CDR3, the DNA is TGTGCCAGCAGTTACCGCAGGGAAAATGGCTACACCTTC. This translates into CASSYRRENGYTF.

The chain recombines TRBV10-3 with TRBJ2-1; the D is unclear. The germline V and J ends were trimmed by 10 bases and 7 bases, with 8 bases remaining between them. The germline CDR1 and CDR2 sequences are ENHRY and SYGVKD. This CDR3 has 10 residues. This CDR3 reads CATWGNEQFF. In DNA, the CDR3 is TGTGCCACCTGGGGAAATGAGCAGTTCTTC.

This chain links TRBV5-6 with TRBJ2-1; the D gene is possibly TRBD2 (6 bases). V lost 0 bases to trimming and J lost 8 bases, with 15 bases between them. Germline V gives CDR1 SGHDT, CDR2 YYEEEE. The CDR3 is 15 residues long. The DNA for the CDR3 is TGTGCCAGCAGCTTGGTATCAGGGTGGAGGGATGAGCAGTTCTTC. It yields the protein CASSLVSGWRDEQFF.

The CDR3 loop is CRGTGGATNEKLFF. The CDR3 DNA follows: TGCAGGGGGACAGGGGGGGCAACTAATGAAAAACTGTTTTTT. The chain links TRBV20-1 to TRBJ1-4; 11 nucleotides align to TRBD1. Looked up from germline, CDR1 is DFQATT and CDR2 is SNEGSKA (reference sequence). The CDR3 is made up of 14 amino acids.

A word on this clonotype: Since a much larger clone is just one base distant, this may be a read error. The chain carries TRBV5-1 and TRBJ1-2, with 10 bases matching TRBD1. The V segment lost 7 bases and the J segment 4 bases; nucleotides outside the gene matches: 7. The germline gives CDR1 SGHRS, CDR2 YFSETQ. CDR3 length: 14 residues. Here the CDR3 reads CASQARDRGYGYTF. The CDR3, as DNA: TGCGCCAGCCAAGCCCGGGACAGGGGCTATGGCTACACCTTC. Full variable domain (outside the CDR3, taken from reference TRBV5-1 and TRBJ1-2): KAGVTQTPRYLIKTRGQQVTLSCSPISGHRSVSWYQQTPGQGLQFLFEYFSETQRNKGNFPGRFSGRQFSNSRSEMNVSTLELGDSALYLCASQARDRGYGYTFGSGTRLTVV.

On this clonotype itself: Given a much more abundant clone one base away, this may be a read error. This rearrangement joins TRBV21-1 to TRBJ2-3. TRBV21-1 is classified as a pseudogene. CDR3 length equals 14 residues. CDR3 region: CASSKGAPSDTQCF. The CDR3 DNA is TGTGCCAGCAGCAAAGGGGCACCTTCAGATACGCAGTGTTTT.

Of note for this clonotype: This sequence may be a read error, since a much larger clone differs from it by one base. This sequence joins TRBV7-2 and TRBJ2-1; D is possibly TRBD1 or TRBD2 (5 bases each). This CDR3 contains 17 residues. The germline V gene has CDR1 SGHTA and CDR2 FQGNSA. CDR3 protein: CASSLYRGASSYSEQFF. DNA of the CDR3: TGTGCCAGCAGCTTATATAGAGGGGCAAGCTCCTACAGTGAGCAGTTCTTC.

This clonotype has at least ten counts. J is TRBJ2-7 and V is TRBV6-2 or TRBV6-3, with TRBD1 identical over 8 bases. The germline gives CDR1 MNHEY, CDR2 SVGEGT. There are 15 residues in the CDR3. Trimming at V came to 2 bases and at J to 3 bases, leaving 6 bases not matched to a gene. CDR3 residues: CASSYPGTGRYEQYF. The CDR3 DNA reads TGTGCCAGCAGTTACCCCGGGACAGGACGCTACGAGCAGTACTTC.

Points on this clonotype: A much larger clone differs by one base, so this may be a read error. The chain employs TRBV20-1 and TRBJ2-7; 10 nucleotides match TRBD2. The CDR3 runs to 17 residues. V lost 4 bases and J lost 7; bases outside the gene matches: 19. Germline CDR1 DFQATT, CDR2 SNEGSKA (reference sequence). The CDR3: CSATRALAGVSYNEQYF. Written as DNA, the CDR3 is TGCAGTGCTACCCGCGCGCTAGCGGGAGTCTCCTACAATGAGCAGTACTTC.

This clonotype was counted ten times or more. Here the CDR3 DNA reads TGTGCCAGCAGCTTAACGACAGGGATAGGCACAGATACGCAGTATTTT. The encoded protein is CASSLTTGIGTDTQYF. The chain recombines TRBV7-2 with TRBJ2-3; 7 bases fit TRBD1. The ends lost 2 bases at V and 1 base at J; junction bases unmatched: 6. The CDR3 is made up of 16 amino acids. Germline V gives CDR1 SGHTA, CDR2 FQGNSA.

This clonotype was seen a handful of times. The CDR3 DNA is TGTGCCACCAGTGATGCGGGTAACTATGGCTACACCTTC. This sequence encodes CATSDAGNYGYTF. The V call is TRBV24-1, the J call TRBJ1-2; no clear D. CDR1 and CDR2 from the germline V gene are KGHDR and SFDVKD. Trimming removed 3 bases from V and 1 base from J, with 5 bases in between. This CDR3 has 13 amino acids.

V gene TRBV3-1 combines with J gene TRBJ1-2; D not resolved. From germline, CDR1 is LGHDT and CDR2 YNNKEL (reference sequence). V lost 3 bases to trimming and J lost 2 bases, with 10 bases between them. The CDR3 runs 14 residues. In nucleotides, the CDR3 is TGTGCCAGCAGCCACGGGGATTCCAACTATGGCTACACCTTC. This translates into CASSHGDSNYGYTF.

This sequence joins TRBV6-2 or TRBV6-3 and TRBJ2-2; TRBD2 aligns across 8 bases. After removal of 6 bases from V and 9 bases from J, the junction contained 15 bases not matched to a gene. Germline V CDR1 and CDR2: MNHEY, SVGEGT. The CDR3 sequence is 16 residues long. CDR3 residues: CASSPPLQTSGRELFF. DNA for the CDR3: TGTGCCAGCAGCCCACCGCTACAAACTAGCGGACGGGAGCTGTTTTTT.

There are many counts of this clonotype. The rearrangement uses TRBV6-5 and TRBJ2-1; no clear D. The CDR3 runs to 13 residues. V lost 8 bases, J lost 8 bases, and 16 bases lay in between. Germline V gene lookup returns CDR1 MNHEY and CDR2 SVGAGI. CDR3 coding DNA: TGTGCCAGCGGGCCACTATACCGGGATGAGCAGTTCTTC. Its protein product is CASGPLYRDEQFF.

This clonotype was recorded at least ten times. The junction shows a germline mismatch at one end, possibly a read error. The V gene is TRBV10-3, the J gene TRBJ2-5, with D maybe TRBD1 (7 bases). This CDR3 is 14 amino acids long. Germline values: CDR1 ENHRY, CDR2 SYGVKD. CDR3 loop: CAISGRGAQGTQYF. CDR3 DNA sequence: TGTGCCATCAGTGGCAGGGGGGCCCAAGGGACCCAGTACTTC.

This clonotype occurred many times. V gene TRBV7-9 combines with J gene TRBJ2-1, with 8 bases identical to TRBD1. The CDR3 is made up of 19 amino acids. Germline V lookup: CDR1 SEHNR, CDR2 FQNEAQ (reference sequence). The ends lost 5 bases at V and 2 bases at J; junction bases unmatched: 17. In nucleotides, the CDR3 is TGTGCCAGCAGCCTCGGACAGGGAGGATGGGAACTAGCCTACAATGAGCAGTTCTTC. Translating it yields CASSLGQGGWELAYNEQFF.

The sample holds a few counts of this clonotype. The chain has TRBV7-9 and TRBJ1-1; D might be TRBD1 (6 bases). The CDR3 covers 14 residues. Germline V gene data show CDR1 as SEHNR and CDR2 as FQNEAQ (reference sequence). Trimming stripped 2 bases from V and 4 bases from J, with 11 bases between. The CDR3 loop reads CASSLQGLRTEAFF. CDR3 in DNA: TGTGCCAGCAGCTTACAGGGGTTGCGCACTGAAGCTTTCTTT. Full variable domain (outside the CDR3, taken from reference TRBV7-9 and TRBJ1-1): DTGVSQNPRHKITKRGQNVTFRCDPISEHNRLYWYRQTLGQGPEFLTYFQNEAQLEKSRLLSDRFSAERPKGSFSTLEIQRTEQGDSAMYLCASSLQGLRTEAFFGQGTRLTVV.

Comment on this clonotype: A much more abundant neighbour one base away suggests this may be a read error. The CDR3 sequence: CASSLDRAPDTQYF. The CDR3 region has the DNA TGCGCCAGCAGCCTCGACAGGGCCCCAGATACGCAGTATTTT. The rearrangement uses TRBV5-1 and TRBJ2-3; 7 positions match TRBD1. Germline V gives CDR1 SGHRS, CDR2 YFSETQ. Trimming at V came to 4 bases and at J to 4 bases, leaving 6 bases not matched to a gene. CDR3 length: 14 residues.

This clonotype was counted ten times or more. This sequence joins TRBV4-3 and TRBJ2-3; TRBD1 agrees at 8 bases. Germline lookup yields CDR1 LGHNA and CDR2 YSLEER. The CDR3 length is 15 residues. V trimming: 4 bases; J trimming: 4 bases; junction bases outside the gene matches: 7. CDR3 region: CASSPGDRRADTQYF. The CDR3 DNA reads TGCGCCAGCAGCCCAGGGGACAGGAGGGCAGATACGCAGTATTTT.